The 27 T cell receptor beta chains reported below all come from one sample, sequenced in a study of naive and memory T cell subsets. Both TRBC1 and TRBC2 were covered by a beta constant-region primer of two equimolar oligonucleotides. Ligated cDNA was amplified by four rounds of PCR with nested alpha and beta constant-region primers and SP2. TCRdb called the UMI-ligation and nested PCR reads again in MiXCR, with one record for every CDR3 protein. The data hold some 22,000 distinct CDR3 sequences, with about 10% observed a single time. Sequencing was carried out using central memory CD8+ T cells from blood. These receptors were taken from a human donor in good health.

The chain couples TRBV19 to TRBJ2-7; perhaps TRBD2 as D (5 bases). Trimming pared 1 base from V and 6 bases from J, leaving 10 bases between. There are 13 residues in the CDR3. Germline CDR1 is LNHDA and CDR2 is SQIVND (reference sequence). The CDR3 protein is CASSIGLAGEQYF. The CDR3 nucleotides are TGTGCCAGTAGTATAGGTCTGGCGGGCGAGCAGTACTTC.

By share of the sample, this clonotype is medium-sized. The chain recombines TRBV6-1 with TRBJ2-7; D is tentatively TRBD1 or TRBD2 (7 bases each). V was shortened by 2 bases and J by 0 bases, with 11 bases between the two germline ends. The V gene's germline CDR1 is MNHNS and CDR2 SASEGT. The CDR3 is made up of 15 amino acids. CDR3 loop: CASSESGDSSYEQYF. The CDR3 bases are TGTGCCAGCAGTGAAAGCGGGGACAGCTCCTACGAGCAGTACTTC.

The chain couples TRBV28 to TRBJ1-2, with TRBD1 matching over 7 bases. The CDR3 covers 14 residues. Trimming took 6 bases from V and 0 from J; bases not matched to a gene: 4. In germline, CDR1 is MDHEN, CDR2 SYDVKM. The CDR3 reads CASSWDSSNYGYTF. The CDR3 nucleotides read TGTGCCAGCAGCTGGGACAGCTCTAACTATGGCTACACCTTC.

The sample holds many counts of this clonotype. The chain has TRBV27 and TRBJ1-1; D unresolved. This CDR3 region has 13 residues. The germline CDR1 and CDR2 sequences are MNHEY and SMNVEV (reference sequence). Between the trimmed V and J ends, which lost 6 bases and 6 bases, there was a span of 14 bases. The CDR3 DNA sequence: TGTGCCAGCAGCAATTCGGGCCGCGCTGAAGCTTTCTTT. Translating it yields CASSNSGRAEAFF.

This clonotype was counted a few times. The chain employs TRBV6-4 and TRBJ2-2; D may be TRBD1 (6 bases). V dropped 3 bases and J dropped 4 bases, with 15 bases sitting between them. This CDR3 contains 16 residues. The germline gives CDR1 MRHNA, CDR2 SNTAGT. CDR3 DNA sequence: TGTGCCAGCAGTGAAGTAGGGGACAAACCCACCGGGGAGCTGTTTTTT. Encoded protein: CASSEVGDKPTGELFF.

There are a few counts of this clonotype. The V gene is TRBV28, the J gene TRBJ1-3; no reliable D call. The CDR3 contains 13 residues. Deletions cut 7 bases from V and 3 bases from J, with 10 bases between. Germline V lookup: CDR1 MDHEN, CDR2 SYDVKM. For the CDR3, the DNA is TGTGCCAGCACTAACGGTCTTGGAAACACCATATATTTT. Amino acid sequence: CASTNGLGNTIYF.

This clonotype was found a few times. This chain links TRBV6-2 or TRBV6-3 with TRBJ2-3, with 8 positions matching TRBD2. The CDR3 contains 15 residues. Germline CDR1 MNHEY, CDR2 SVGEGT. Trimming at V came to 4 bases and at J to 6 bases, leaving 9 bases not matched to a gene. CDR3 sequence: CASSSDLREADTQYF. The CDR3 nucleotides read TGTGCCAGCAGTTCCGACTTGCGGGAGGCGGATACGCAGTATTTT.

The V gene is TRBV3-1, the J gene TRBJ2-3, with 7 bases aligning to TRBD2. From germline, CDR1 is LGHDT and CDR2 YNNKEL (reference sequence). The junction had 11 bases not matched to a gene; V was cut back by 3 bases and J by 2 bases. The CDR3 totals 17 residues. As DNA, the CDR3 is TGTGCCAGCAGCCACCTTAGTGGGCGGGAGATCACAGATACGCAGTATTTT. This translates into CASSHLSGREITDTQYF.

This clonotype was seen repeatedly, ten times or more. The chain carries TRBV5-4 and TRBJ2-2; 15 nucleotides agree with TRBD2. There are 18 residues in the CDR3. The junction had 8 bases not matched to a gene; V was cut back by 5 bases and J by 3 bases. CDR1 is SGHNT and CDR2 is YYREEE in the germline V gene (reference sequence). The CDR3: CASSSGLAGGPDTGELFF. The CDR3 nucleotides are TGTGCCAGCAGTTCCGGACTAGCGGGAGGGCCCGACACCGGGGAGCTGTTTTTT.

J is TRBJ1-1 and V is TRBV20-1; D is perhaps TRBD1 (6 bases). This CDR3 spans 16 amino acids. CDR1 and CDR2 (germline): DFQATT, SNEGSKA (reference sequence). V was trimmed by 0 bases and J by 4 bases, leaving 18 bases between them. The DNA for the CDR3 is TGCAGTGCTAGAGATATCGCCTCGGGGGGCTTCACTGAAGCTTTCTTT. This gives the protein CSARDIASGGFTEAFF.

The chain recombines TRBV5-1 with TRBJ2-1, with 7 bases that match TRBD2. This CDR3 spans 15 amino acids. CDR1 and CDR2 (germline): SGHRS, YFSETQ. V dropped 6 bases and J dropped 3; count of bases not matched to a gene: 9. As DNA, the CDR3 is TGCGCCAGCAACGCCGCTAGCGGCCTCTACAATGAGCAGTTCTTC. Protein sequence: CASNAASGLYNEQFF.

Ten or more counts support this clonotype. The gene calls are TRBV29-1 and TRBJ1-1; 11 nucleotides align to TRBD1. V shed 8 bases, J shed 4 bases, and the junction held 3 bases outside the gene matches. The CDR3 runs 12 residues. The germline CDR1 and CDR2 sequences are SQVTM and ANQGSEA. The CDR3 loop reads CSWGQGVTEAFF. The CDR3 region has the DNA TGCAGCTGGGGACAGGGGGTCACTGAAGCTTTCTTT.

The genes are TRBV28 and TRBJ1-3, with TRBD1 as a possible D gene (6 bases). This CDR3 region has 17 residues. V was clipped by 1 base and J by 4 bases, with 17 bases between them. Germline CDR1 reads MDHEN; CDR2 reads SYDVKM. The CDR3 protein is CASSLFGVGDNGNTIYF. In nucleotides, the CDR3 is TGTGCCAGCAGTTTATTCGGAGTTGGGGACAACGGAAACACCATATATTTT.

This clonotype was seen ten or more times. The chain employs TRBV3-1 and TRBJ2-7; 8 bases agree with TRBD2. This CDR3 contains 15 residues. Losses at the gene ends were 1 base for V and 6 bases for J; bases not matched to a gene: 8. From germline, CDR1 is LGHDT and CDR2 YNNKEL (reference sequence). The CDR3 nucleotides are TGTGCCAGCAGCCAAGTGACAGCGGGAGAGAGCGAGCAGTACTTC. Amino acid sequence: CASSQVTAGESEQYF.

This clonotype has ten or more counts. The chain has TRBV5-1 and TRBJ1-4; tentative D call: TRBD1 (6 bases). Germline V CDR1 and CDR2: SGHRS, YFSETQ. The germline V and J ends were trimmed by 4 bases and 7 bases, with 20 bases remaining between them. The CDR3 is made up of 16 amino acids. The chain's CDR3 is CASSLGQNLFGEKLFF. In DNA, the CDR3 is TGCGCCAGCAGCCTGGGACAAAACCTCTTCGGTGAAAAACTGTTTTTT.

By its share, this clonotype is medium-sized. The chain combines TRBV4-1 with TRBJ2-7; 8 bases fit TRBD2. Trimming took 0 bases from V and 0 from J; bases not matched to a gene: 4. The CDR3 sequence is 16 residues long. The germline V gene has CDR1 MGHRA and CDR2 YSYEKL. The CDR3 reads CASSQESGSPSYEQYF. Here the CDR3 DNA reads TGCGCCAGCAGCCAAGAGAGCGGGAGCCCCTCCTACGAGCAGTACTTC.

This clonotype was detected a few times. The chain carries TRBV9 and TRBJ2-6; 8 bases are shared with TRBD1. This CDR3 contains 16 residues. Germline CDR1 SGDLS, CDR2 YYNGEE. Germline trimming cut 3 bases from V and 4 bases from J; bases unmatched to any gene: 6. The CDR3 is CASSERTGSGANVLTF. The CDR3 nucleotides are TGTGCCAGCAGCGAGAGGACAGGGAGCGGGGCCAACGTCCTGACTTTC.

This chain uses TRBV6-6 with TRBJ2-1, with TRBD2 matching over 7 bases. Looked up from germline, CDR1 is MNHNY and CDR2 is SVGAGI (reference sequence). The CDR3 is 15 amino acids. Unmatched junction bases numbered 7, after V lost 2 bases and J lost 6 bases. The CDR3 loop is CASSYEGGSSNEQFF. Written as DNA, the CDR3 is TGTGCCAGCAGTTACGAGGGCGGGAGTAGCAATGAGCAGTTCTTC.

The gene calls are TRBV15 and TRBJ2-3; the match to TRBD2 covers 14 bases. The germline V gene has CDR1 LNHNV and CDR2 YYDKDF (reference sequence). This CDR3 has 19 amino acids. Trimming cost V 1 base and J 0 bases; bases outside gene matches: 6. The CDR3: CATSRGGTSGGTSTDTQYF. The CDR3 DNA reads as TGTGCCACCAGCAGAGGCGGGACTAGCGGGGGTACTAGCACAGATACGCAGTATTTT. The full variable domain, completed using reference TRBV15 and TRBJ2-3, is DAMVIQNPRYQVTQFGKPVTLSCSQTLNHNVMYWYQQKSSQAPKLLFHYYDKDFNNEADTPDNFQSRRPNTSFCFLDIRSPGLGDTAMYLCATSRGGTSGGTSTDTQYFGPGTRLTVL.

This clonotype was seen a handful of times. This rearrangement joins TRBV7-6 to TRBJ2-5; a weak D match, TRBD2 (6 bases). This CDR3 has 14 residues. CDR1 is SGHVS and CDR2 is FNYEAQ in the germline V gene. Trimming took 5 bases from V and 3 from J, leaving 13 bases between them. DNA of the CDR3: TGTGCCAGCAGCGCCGGACTAACCAAAGAGACCCAGTACTTC. Amino acid sequence: CASSAGLTKETQYF.

At least ten counts were recorded for this clonotype. The chain links TRBV15 to TRBJ2-5; D is ambiguous. Trimming cost V 0 bases and J 4 bases, with 15 bases left between them. The CDR3 extends over 16 amino acids. Germline-derived CDR1 and CDR2 are LNHNV and YYDKDF (reference sequence). The CDR3 sequence: CATSRDHVVGPETQYF. The CDR3 DNA reads as TGTGCCACCAGCAGAGATCATGTCGTGGGCCCAGAGACCCAGTACTTC.

The table lists this clonotype with a few counts. The chain combines TRBV6-2 or TRBV6-3 with TRBJ2-2; 7 bases map to TRBD2. Germline trimming cut 5 bases from V and 6 bases from J; bases unmatched to any gene: 9. The CDR3 covers 15 residues. Germline V gene sequence: CDR1 MNHEY, CDR2 SVGEGT. The CDR3 region is CASSLRRREPGELFF. In DNA form, the CDR3 reads TGTGCCAGCAGTCTCCGGCGGCGGGAGCCCGGGGAGCTGTTTTTT.

In its sample, this clonotype ranks as medium-sized. This chain links TRBV2 with TRBJ2-7; the match to TRBD2 covers 9 bases. The CDR3 covers 16 residues. Germline V gene sequence: CDR1 SNHLY, CDR2 FYNNEI. Unmatched junction bases numbered 15, after V lost 7 bases and J lost 5 bases. CDR3 bases: TGTGCCAGCACCCGCCTGGGCGGGAGGGCCCTCGACGAGCAGTACTTC. It encodes CASTRLGGRALDEQYF.

For this clonotype: This may stem from a read error, because a much larger clone lies one nucleotide away. The chain has TRBV6-4 and TRBJ2-1, with D possibly TRBD2 on 5 matching bases. Trimming took 3 bases from V and 12 from J, leaving 15 bases between them. Germline CDR1 reads MRHNA; CDR2 reads SNTAGT. The CDR3 consists of 13 residues. The CDR3: CASSDEEADSQFF. DNA for the CDR3: TGTGCCAGCAGTGATGAGGAGGCGGACTCGCAGTTCTTC.

By frequency in the sample, this clonotype is medium-sized. This chain joins TRBV6-5 and TRBJ2-3; 12 nucleotides match TRBD1. From germline, CDR1 is MNHEY and CDR2 SVGAGI. This CDR3 has 15 residues. V was clipped by 5 bases and J by 7 bases; unmatched bases: 7. The CDR3, as DNA: TGTGCCAGCAGTATAGGGACAGGGGGCTTTTATACGCAGTATTTT. Amino acids: CASSIGTGGFYTQYF.

This clonotype was detected ten times or more. V is TRBV28 and J is TRBJ2-7; TRBD2 matches 9 bases. The germline V gene encodes CDR1 MDHEN and CDR2 SYDVKM. CDR3 length equals 15 residues. V lost 6 bases to trimming and J lost 6 bases; unmatched junction nucleotides: 12. The CDR3 sequence: CASSQRPGLAGEQYF. In DNA, the CDR3 is TGTGCCAGCAGCCAAAGGCCGGGACTAGCAGGCGAGCAGTACTTC.

This sequence joins TRBV6-5 and TRBJ2-3, with 9 bases identical to TRBD2. The trim removed 2 bases at V and 11 bases at J, leaving 8 bases unmatched. This CDR3 is 14 amino acids long. Germline V gene lookup returns CDR1 MNHEY and CDR2 SVGAGI. In nucleotides, the CDR3 is TGTGCCAGCAGTTACGGTAGCGGGAGTCCCATGCAGTATTTT. Translation: CASSYGSGSPMQYF.